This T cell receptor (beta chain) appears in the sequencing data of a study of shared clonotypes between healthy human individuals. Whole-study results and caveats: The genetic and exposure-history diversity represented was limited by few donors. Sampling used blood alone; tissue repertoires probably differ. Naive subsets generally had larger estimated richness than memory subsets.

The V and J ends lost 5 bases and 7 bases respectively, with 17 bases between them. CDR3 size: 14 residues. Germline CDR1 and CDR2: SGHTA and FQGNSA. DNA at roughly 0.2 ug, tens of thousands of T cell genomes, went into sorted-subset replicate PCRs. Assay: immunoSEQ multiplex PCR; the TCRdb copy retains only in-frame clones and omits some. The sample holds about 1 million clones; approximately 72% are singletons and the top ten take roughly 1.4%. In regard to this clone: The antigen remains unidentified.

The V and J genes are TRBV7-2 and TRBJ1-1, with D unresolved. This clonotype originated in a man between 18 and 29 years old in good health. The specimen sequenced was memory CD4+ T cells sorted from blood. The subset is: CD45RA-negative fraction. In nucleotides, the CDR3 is TGTGCCAGCAGCGTTAATACAGCGACCGGTGAAGCTTTCTTT. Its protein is CASSVNTATGEAFF.